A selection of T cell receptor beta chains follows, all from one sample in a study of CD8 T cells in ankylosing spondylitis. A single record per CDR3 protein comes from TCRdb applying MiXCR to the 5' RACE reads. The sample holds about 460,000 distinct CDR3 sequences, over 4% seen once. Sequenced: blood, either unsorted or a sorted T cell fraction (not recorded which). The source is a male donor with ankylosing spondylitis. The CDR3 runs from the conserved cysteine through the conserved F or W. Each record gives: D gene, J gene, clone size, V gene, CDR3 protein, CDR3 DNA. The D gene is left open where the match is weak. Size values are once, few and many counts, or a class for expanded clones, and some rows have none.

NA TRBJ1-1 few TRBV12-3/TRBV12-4 CASTTLWVNAEAFF TGTGCCAGCACGACCCTATGGGTTAACGCTGAAGCTTTCTTT
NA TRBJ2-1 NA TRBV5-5 CASSWGDAYNEQFF TGTGCCAGCAGCTGGGGGGACGCTTACAATGAGCAGTTCTTC
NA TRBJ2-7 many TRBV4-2 CASSQDGTPYSYEQYF TGTGCCAGCAGCCAAGACGGGACACCCTACTCCTACGAGCAGTACTTC
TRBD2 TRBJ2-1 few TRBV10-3 CAINAGTSGNNEQFF TGTGCCATCAATGCCGGGACTAGCGGTAACAATGAGCAGTTCTTC
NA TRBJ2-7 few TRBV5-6 CASSQTSGWAYEQYF TGTGCCAGCAGCCAGACTTCGGGGTGGGCCTACGAGCAGTACTTC
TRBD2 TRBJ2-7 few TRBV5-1 CASSLGSSGRASGEQYF TGCGCCAGCAGCTTGGGCTCTAGCGGGAGGGCCTCAGGCGAGCAGTACTTC
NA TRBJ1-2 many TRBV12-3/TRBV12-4 CASSLPGLGLNYGYTF TGTGCCAGCAGTTTGCCGGGCCTCGGGCTTAACTATGGCTACACCTTC
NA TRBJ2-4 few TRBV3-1 CASSQVLTGAKNIQYF TGTGCCAGCAGCCAAGTTTTGACGGGTGCCAAAAACATTCAGTACTTC
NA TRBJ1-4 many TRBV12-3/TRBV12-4 CASTLGEKLFF TGTGCCAGCACCCTAGGTGAAAAACTGTTTTTT
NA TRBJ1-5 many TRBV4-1 CASSQDGWSGIHQPQHF TGCGCCAGCAGCCAAGATGGTTGGTCAGGGATCCATCAGCCCCAGCATTTT
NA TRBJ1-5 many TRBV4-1 CASSFRRDTLDQPQHF TGCGCCAGCAGCTTCCGCCGGGACACCTTGGATCAGCCCCAGCATTTT
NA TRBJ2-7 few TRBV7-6 CASRGISYEQYF TGTGCCAGCAGGGGTATCTCCTACGAGCAGTACTTC
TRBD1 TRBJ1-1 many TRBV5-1 CASSLGTGAEAFF TGCGCCAGCAGCTTGGGGACAGGGGCTGAAGCTTTCTTT
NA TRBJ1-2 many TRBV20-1 CSAGGDIYGYTF TGCAGTGCTGGGGGGGACATATATGGCTACACCTTC
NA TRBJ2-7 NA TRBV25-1 CASSQSDSDSSYEQYF TGTGCCAGCAGTCAGTCGGACAGCGACAGCTCCTACGAGCAGTACTTC
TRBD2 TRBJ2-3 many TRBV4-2 CASSPRGLAKDTQYF TGTGCCAGCAGCCCCAGGGGACTAGCGAAAGATACGCAGTATTTT
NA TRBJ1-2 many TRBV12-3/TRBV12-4 CASSLQGTGYTF TGTGCCAGCAGTTTGCAGGGTACGGGCTACACCTTC
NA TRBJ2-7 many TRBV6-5 CASHGTHDEQYF TGTGCCAGCCACGGGACCCACGACGAGCAGTACTTC
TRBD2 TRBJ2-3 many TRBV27 CASSFSGRATDTQYF TGTGCCAGCAGTTTTAGCGGGAGGGCCACAGATACGCAGTATTTT
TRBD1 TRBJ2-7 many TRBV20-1 CSAEDRGTRNEQYF TGCAGTGCAGAGGACAGGGGGACTCGGAACGAGCAGTACTTC
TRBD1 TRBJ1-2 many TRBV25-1 CASSPVGTANYGYTF TGTGCCAGCAGCCCAGTTGGGACAGCTAACTATGGCTACACCTTC
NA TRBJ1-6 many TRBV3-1 CASSRDVRSPLHF TGTGCCAGCAGCCGGGACGTACGGTCACCCCTCCACTTT
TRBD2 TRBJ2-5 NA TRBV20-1 CSARDRRTSAGAETQYF TGCAGTGCTAGAGATCGGCGGACTAGCGCGGGAGCAGAGACCCAGTACTTC
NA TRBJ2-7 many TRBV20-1 CSALEVGGPYEQYF TGCAGTGCTCTTGAAGTGGGGGGCCCCTACGAGCAGTACTTC
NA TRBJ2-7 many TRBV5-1 CASSFWVRGPSEAVTYEQYF TGCGCCAGCAGCTTCTGGGTTCGTGGACCGAGTGAGGCGGTAACATACGAGCAGTACTTC
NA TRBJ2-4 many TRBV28 CASSSGGEKNIQYF TGTGCCAGCAGCTCAGGGGGGGAAAAAAACATTCAGTACTTC
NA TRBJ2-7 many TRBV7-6 CASSRRESVHEQYF TGTGCCAGCAGTCGTCGGGAATCCGTCCACGAGCAGTACTTC
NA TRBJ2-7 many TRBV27 CASSPTPPGFYEQYF TGTGCCAGCAGTCCCACACCTCCGGGATTCTACGAGCAGTACTTC
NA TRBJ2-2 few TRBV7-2 CASSNTHTGELFF TGTGCCAGCAGCAACACACACACCGGGGAGCTGTTTTTT